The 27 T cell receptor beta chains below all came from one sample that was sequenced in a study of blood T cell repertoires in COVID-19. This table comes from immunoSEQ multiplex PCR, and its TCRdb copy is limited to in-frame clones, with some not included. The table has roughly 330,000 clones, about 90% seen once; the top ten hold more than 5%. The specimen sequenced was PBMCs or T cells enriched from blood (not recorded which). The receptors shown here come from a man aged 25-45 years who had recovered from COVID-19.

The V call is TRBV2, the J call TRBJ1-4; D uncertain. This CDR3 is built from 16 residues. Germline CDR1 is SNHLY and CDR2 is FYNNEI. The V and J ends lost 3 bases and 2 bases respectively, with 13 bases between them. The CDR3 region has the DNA TGTGCCAGCAGTGAGAGCCTATCCGGGACTAATGAAAAACTGTTTTTT. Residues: CASSESLSGTNEKLFF.

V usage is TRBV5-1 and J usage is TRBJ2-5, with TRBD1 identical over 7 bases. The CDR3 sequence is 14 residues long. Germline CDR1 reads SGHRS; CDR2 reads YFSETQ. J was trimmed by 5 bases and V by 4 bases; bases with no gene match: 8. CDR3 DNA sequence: TGCGCCAGCAGCAATACAGGGGTTCAGGAGACCCAGTACTTC. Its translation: CASSNTGVQETQYF. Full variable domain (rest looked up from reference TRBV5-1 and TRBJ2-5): KAGVTQTPRYLIKTRGQQVTLSCSPISGHRSVSWYQQTPGQGLQFLFEYFSETQRNKGNFPGRFSGRQFSNSRSEMNVSTLELGDSALYLCASSNTGVQETQYFGPGTRLLVL.

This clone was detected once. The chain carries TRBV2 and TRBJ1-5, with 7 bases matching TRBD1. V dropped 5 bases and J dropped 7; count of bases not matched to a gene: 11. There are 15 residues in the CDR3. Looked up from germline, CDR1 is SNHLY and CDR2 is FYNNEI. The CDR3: CASSRQGSPRQPQHF. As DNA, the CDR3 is TGTGCCAGCAGTCGACAGGGATCCCCTAGACAGCCCCAGCATTTT.

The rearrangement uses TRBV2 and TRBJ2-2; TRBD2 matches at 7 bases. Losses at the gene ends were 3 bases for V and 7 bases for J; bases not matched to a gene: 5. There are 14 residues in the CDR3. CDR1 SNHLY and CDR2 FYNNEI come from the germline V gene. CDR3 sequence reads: CASSESGEGGELFF. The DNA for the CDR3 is TGTGCCAGCAGTGAGAGCGGGGAAGGCGGGGAGCTGTTTTTT.

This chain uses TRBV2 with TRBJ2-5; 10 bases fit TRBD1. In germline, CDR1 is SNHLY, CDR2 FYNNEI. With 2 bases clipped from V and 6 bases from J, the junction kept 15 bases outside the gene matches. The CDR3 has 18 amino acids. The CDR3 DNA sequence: TGTGCCAGCAGTGAATGGGTCGGAGTTGGGACAGGGGCGCAGACCCAGTACTTC. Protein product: CASSEWVGVGTGAQTQYF.

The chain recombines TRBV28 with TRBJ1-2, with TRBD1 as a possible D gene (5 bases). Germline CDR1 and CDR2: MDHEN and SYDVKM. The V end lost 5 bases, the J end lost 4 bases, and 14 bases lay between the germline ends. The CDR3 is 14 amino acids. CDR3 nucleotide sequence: TGTGCCAGCAGTCCCTTCAGCGACAGCTATGGCTACACCTTC. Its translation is CASSPFSDSYGYTF.

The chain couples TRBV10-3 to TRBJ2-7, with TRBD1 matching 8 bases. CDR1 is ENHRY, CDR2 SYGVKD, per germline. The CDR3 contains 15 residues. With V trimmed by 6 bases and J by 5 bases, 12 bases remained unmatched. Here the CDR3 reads CAISLRTGPGDEQYF. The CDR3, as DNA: TGTGCCATCAGCTTACGGACAGGGCCCGGGGACGAGCAGTACTTC.

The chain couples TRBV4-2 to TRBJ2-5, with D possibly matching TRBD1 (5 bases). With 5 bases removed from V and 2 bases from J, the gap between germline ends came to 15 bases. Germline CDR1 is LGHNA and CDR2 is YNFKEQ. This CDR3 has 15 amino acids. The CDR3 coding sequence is TGTGCCAGCAGCTCGTCTAGGGGCAGTCAAGAGACCCAGTACTTC. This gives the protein CASSSSRGSQETQYF.

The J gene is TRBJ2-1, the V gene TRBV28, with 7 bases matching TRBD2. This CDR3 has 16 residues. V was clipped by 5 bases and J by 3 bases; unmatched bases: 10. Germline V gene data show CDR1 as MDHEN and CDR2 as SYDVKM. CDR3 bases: TGTGCCAGCAGTCCCTACCGAGCGGGGAGCTACAATGAGCAGTTCTTC. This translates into CASSPYRAGSYNEQFF. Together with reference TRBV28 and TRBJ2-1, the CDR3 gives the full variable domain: DVKVTQSSRYLVKRTGEKVFLECVQDMDHENMFWYRQDPGLGLRLIYFSYDVKMKEKGDIPEGYSVSREKKERFSLILESASTNQTSMYLCASSPYRAGSYNEQFFGPGTRLTVL.

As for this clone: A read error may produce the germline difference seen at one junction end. DNA for the CDR3: TGTGTCAGCAGTATACTAGTCGGAGAGACCCAGTACTTC. Amino acid sequence: CVSSILVGETQYF. J is TRBJ2-5 and V is TRBV27, with TRBD2 as a possible D gene (5 bases). From germline, CDR1 is MNHEY and CDR2 SMNVEV (reference sequence). The CDR3 totals 13 residues.

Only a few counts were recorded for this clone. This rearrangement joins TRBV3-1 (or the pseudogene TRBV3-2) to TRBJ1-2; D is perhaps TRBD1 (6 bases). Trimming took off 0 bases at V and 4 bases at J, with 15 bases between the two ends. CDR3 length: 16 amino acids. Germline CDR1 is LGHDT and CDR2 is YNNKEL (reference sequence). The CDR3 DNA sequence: TGTGCCAGCAGCCAAGATTTTAGGACAGTCGTCTATGGCTACACCTTC. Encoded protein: CASSQDFRTVVYGYTF.

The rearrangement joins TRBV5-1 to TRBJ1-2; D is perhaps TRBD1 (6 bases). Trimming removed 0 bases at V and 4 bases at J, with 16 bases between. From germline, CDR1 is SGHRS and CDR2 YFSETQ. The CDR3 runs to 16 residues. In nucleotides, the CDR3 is TGCGCCAGCAGCTTGGGTCGACAGGTCCACCTCTATGGCTACACCTTC. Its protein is CASSLGRQVHLYGYTF. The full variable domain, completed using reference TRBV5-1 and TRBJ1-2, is KAGVTQTPRYLIKTRGQQVTLSCSPISGHRSVSWYQQTPGQGLQFLFEYFSETQRNKGNFPGRFSGRQFSNSRSEMNVSTLELGDSALYLCASSLGRQVHLYGYTFGSGTRLTVV.

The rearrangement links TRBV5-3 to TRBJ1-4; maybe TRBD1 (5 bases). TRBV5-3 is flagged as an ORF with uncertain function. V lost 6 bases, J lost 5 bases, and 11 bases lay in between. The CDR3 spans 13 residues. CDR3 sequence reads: CARNARQNEKLFF. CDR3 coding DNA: TGTGCCAGAAACGCACGACAGAATGAAAAACTGTTTTTT.

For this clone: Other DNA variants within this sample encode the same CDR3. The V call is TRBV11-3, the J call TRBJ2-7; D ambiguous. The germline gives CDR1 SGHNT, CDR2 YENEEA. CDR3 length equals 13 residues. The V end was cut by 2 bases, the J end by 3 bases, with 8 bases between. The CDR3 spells CASSLYSGYEQYF. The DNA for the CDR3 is TGTGCCAGCAGCTTATACTCGGGCTACGAGCAGTACTTC.

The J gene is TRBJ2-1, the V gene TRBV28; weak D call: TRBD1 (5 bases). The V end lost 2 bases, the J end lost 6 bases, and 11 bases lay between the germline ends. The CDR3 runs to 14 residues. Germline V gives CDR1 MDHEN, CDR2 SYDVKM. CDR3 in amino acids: CASSLDWGGNEQFF. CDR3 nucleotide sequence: TGTGCCAGCAGTTTAGACTGGGGCGGCAATGAGCAGTTCTTC.

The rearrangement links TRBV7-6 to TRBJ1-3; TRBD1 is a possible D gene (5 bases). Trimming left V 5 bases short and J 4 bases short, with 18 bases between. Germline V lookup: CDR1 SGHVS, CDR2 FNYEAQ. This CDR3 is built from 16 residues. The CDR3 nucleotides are TGTGCCAGCAGCCCACAGACAAGGGGATCCGGAAACACCATATATTTT. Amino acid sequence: CASSPQTRGSGNTIYF.

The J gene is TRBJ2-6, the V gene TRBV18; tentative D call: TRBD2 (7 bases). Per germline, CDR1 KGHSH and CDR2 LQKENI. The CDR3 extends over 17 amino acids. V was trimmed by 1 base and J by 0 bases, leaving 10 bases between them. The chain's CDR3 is CASSPRGGGSGANVLTF. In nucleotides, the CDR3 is TGTGCCAGCTCACCACGGGGGGGCGGCTCTGGGGCCAACGTCCTGACTTTC. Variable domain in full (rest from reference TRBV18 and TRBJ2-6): NAGVMQNPRHLVRRRGQEARLRCSPMKGHSHVYWYRQLPEEGLKFMVYLQKENIIDESGMPKERFSAEFPKEGPSILRIQQVVRGDSAAYFCASSPRGGGSGANVLTFGAGSRLTVL.

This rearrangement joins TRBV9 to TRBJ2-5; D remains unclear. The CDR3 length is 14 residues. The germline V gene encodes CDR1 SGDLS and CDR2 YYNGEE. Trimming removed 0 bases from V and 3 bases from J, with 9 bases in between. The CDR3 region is CASSVAPREETQYF. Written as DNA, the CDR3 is TGTGCCAGCAGCGTAGCCCCTAGAGAAGAGACCCAGTACTTC.

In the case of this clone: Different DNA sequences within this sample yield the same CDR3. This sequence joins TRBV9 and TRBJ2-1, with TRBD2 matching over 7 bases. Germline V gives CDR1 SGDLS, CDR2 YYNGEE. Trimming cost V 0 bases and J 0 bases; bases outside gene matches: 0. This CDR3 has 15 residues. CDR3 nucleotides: TGTGCCAGCAGCGTAGGGGGGGGCTCCTACAATGAGCAGTTCTTC. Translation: CASSVGGGSYNEQFF.

The DNA of the CDR3 is TGTGCCAGCAGTTCGGGTGGAGGTCCCACCTACGAGCAGTACTTC. Residues: CASSSGGGPTYEQYF. The chain links TRBV6-5 to TRBJ2-7, with D tentatively TRBD2 (5 bases). Looked up from germline, CDR1 is MNHEY and CDR2 is SVGAGI. Deletions cut 4 bases from V and 2 bases from J, with 15 bases between. This CDR3 is built from 15 residues.

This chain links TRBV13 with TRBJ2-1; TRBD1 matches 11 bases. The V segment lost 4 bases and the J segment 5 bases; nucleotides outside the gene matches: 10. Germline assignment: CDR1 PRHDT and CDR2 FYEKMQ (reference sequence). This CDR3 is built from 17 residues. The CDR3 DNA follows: TGTGCCAGCAGCTCCCGGGACAGGGGGTATACAGACAATGAGCAGTTCTTC. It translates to CASSSRDRGYTDNEQFF.

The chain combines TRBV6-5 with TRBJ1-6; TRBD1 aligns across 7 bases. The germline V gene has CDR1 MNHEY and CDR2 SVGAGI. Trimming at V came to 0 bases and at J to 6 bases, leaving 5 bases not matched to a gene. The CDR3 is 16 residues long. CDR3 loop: CASSYSTGTANSPLHF. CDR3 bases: TGTGCCAGCAGTTACTCGACCGGGACAGCTAATTCACCCCTCCACTTT.

The CDR3 protein is CASSPMLQETQYF. In nucleotides, the CDR3 is TGTGCCAGCTCACCAATGCTACAAGAGACCCAGTACTTC. The genes are TRBV18 and TRBJ2-5; no reliable D call. This CDR3 comprises 13 residues. Germline loops: CDR1 KGHSH, CDR2 LQKENI. V lost 2 bases and J 2 bases, leaving 6 bases between the germline ends.

CDR3 loop: CATTGARSTEAFF. CDR3 bases: TGTGCCACCACGGGAGCTCGGAGCACTGAAGCTTTCTTT. The chain couples TRBV2 to TRBJ1-1, with D unresolved. The germline V gene has CDR1 SNHLY and CDR2 FYNNEI. The V gene lost 10 bases and the J gene lost 4 bases, with 16 bases spanning the gap. The CDR3 totals 13 residues.

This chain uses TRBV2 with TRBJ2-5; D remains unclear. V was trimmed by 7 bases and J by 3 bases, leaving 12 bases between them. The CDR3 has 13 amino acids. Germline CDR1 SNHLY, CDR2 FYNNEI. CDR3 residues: CASTLRVKETQYF. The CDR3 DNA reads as TGTGCCAGCACCCTACGGGTGAAAGAGACCCAGTACTTC.

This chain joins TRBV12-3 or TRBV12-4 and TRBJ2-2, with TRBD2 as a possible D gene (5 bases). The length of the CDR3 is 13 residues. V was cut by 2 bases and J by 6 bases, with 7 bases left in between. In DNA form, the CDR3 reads TGTGCCAGCAGTTTACGGGGAGCCGGGGAGCTGTTTTTT. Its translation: CASSLRGAGELFF.

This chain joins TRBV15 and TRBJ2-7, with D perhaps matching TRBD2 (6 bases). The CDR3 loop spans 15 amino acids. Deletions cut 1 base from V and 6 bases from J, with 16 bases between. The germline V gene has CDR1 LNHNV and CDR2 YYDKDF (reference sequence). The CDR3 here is CATSRVRGAGSEQYF. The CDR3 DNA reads TGTGCCACCAGCAGAGTGCGGGGAGCGGGTAGCGAGCAGTACTTC.